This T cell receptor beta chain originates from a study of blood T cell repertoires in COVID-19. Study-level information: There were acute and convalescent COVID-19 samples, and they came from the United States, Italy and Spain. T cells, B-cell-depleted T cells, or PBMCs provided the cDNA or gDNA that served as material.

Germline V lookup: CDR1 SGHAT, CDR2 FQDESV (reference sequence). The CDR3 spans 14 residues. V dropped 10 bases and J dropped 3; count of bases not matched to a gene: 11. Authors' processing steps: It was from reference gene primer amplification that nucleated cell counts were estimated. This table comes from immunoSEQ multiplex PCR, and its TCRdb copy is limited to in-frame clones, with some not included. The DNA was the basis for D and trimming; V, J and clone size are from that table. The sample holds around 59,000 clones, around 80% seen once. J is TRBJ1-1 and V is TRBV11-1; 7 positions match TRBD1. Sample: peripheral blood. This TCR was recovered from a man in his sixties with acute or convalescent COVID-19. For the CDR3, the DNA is TGTGCCACTTCACTAAGGGACAGTTACACTGAAGCTTTCTTT. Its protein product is CATSLRDSYTEAFF. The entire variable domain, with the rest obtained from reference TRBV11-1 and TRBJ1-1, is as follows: EAEVAQSPRYKITEKSQAVAFWCDPISGHATLYWYRQILGQGPELLVQFQDESVVDDSQLPKDRFSAERLKGVDSTLKIQPAELGDSAMYLCATSLRDSYTEAFFGQGTRLTVV.